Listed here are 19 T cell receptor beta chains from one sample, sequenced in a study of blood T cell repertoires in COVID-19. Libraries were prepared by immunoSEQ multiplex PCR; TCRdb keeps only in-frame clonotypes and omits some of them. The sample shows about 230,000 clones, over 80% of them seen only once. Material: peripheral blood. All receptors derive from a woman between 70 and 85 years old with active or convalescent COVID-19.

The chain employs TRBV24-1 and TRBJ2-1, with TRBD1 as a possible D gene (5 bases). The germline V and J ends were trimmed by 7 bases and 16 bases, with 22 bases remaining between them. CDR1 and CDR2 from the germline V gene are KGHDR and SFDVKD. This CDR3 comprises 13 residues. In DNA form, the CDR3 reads TGTGCCACCAGGGATGAGGTACGGACCAGGGTATTCTTC. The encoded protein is CATRDEVRTRVFF.

DNA for the CDR3: TGTGCCAGCAGCTTAGTTGGGGGGGCACAAAACATTCAGTACTTC. Its protein is CASSLVGGAQNIQYF. The chain couples TRBV7-9 to TRBJ2-4, with D maybe TRBD2 (7 bases). This CDR3 is built from 15 residues. Germline V gene sequence: CDR1 SEHNR, CDR2 FQNEAQ (reference sequence). The germline V and J ends were trimmed by 1 base and 5 bases, with 12 bases remaining between them.

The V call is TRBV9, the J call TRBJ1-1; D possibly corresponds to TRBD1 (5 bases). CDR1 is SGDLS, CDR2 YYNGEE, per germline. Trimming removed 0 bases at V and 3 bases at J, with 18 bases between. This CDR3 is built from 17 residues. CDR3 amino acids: CASSVVGFEGGDTEAFF. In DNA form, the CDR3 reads TGTGCCAGCAGCGTAGTAGGGTTCGAGGGAGGGGACACTGAAGCTTTCTTT. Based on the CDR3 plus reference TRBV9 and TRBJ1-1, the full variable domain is DSGVTQTPKHLITATGQRVTLRCSPRSGDLSVYWYQQSLDQGLQFLIQYYNGEERAKGNILERFSAQQFPDLHSELNLSSLELGDSALYFCASSVVGFEGGDTEAFFGQGTRLTVV.

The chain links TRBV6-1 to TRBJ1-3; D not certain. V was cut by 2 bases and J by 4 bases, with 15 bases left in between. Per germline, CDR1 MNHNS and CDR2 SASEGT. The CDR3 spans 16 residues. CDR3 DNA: TGTGCCAGCAGTGAACGCTCGACTGCCCGGGGAAACACCATATATTTT. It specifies CASSERSTARGNTIYF.

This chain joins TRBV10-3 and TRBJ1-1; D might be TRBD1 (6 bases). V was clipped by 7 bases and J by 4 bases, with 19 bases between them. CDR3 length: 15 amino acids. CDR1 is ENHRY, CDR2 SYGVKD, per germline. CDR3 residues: CAINIRGQGSTEAFF. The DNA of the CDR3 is TGTGCCATCAATATCAGGGGCCAAGGGAGCACTGAAGCTTTCTTT.

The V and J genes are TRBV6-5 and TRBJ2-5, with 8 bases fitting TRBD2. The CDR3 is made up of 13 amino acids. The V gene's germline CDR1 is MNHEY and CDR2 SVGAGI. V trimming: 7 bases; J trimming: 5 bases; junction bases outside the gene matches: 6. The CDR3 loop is CASKKAGVETQYF. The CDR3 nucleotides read TGTGCCAGCAAAAAAGCGGGAGTGGAGACCCAGTACTTC.

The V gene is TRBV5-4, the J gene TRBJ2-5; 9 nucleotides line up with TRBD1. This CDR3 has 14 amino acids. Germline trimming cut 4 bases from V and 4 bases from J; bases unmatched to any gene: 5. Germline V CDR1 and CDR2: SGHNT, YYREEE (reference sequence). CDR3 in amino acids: CASSPDRGRETQYF. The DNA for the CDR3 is TGTGCCAGCAGCCCGGACAGGGGAAGAGAGACCCAGTACTTC.

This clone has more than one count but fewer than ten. CDR3 amino acids: CASSWDGQQNTEAFF. DNA of the CDR3: TGCGCCAGCAGCTGGGACGGACAGCAGAACACTGAAGCTTTCTTT. V usage is TRBV5-1 and J usage is TRBJ1-1; tentative D call: TRBD1 (6 bases). Germline V gene data show CDR1 as SGHRS and CDR2 as YFSETQ. V was shortened by 3 bases and J by 1 base, with 13 bases between the two germline ends. The CDR3 consists of 15 residues.

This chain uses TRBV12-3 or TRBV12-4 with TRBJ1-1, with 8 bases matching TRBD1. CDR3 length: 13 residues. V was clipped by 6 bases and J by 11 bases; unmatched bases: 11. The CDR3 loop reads CASSQDRGRAAFF. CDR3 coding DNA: TGTGCCAGCAGCCAAGACAGGGGCAGGGCGGCTTTCTTT.

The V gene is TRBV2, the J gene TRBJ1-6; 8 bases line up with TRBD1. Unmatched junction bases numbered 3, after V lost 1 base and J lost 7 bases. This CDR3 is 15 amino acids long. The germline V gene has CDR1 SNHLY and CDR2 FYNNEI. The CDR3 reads CASSEGTGNNSPLHF. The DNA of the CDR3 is TGTGCCAGCAGTGAAGGGACAGGGAACAATTCACCCCTCCACTTT.

CDR3 amino acids: CASTPRAAGQETQYF. CDR3 DNA: TGTGCCAGTACCCCGCGTGCAGCGGGGCAAGAGACCCAGTACTTC. The chain uses TRBV19 and TRBJ2-5, with 7 positions matching TRBD2. V gave up 7 bases and J gave up 2 bases; unmatched junction bases: 10. The CDR3 sequence is 15 residues long. The germline V gene has CDR1 LNHDA and CDR2 SQIVND (reference sequence).

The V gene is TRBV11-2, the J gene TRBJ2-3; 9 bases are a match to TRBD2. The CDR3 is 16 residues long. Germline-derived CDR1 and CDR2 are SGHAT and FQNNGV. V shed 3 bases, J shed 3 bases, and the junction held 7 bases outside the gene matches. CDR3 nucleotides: TGTGCCAGCAGCTTTATAGCGGGAGACGTGACAGATACGCAGTATTTT. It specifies CASSFIAGDVTDTQYF.

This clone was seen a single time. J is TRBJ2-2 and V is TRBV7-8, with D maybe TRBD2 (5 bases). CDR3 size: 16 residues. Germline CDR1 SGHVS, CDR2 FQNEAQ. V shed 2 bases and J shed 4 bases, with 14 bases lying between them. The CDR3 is CASSLLELRGTGELFF. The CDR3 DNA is TGTGCCAGCAGCTTATTAGAGCTCCGGGGCACCGGGGAGCTGTTTTTT.

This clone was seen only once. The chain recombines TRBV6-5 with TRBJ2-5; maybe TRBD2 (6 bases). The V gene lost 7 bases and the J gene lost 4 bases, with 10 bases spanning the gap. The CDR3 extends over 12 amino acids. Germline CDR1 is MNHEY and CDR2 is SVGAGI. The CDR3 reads CASTSGLETQYF. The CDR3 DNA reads TGTGCCAGCACGTCGGGACTAGAGACCCAGTACTTC.

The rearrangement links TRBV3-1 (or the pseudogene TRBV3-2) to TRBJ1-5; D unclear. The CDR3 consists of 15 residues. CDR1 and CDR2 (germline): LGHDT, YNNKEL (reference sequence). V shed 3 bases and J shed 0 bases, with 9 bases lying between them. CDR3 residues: CASSQNENSNQPQHF. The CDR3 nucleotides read TGTGCCAGCAGCCAGAACGAGAATAGCAATCAGCCCCAGCATTTT.

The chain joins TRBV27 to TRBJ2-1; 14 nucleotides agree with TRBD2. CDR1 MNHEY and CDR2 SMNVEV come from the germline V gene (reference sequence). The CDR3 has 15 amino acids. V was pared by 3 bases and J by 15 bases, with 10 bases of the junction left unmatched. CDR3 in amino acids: CASSFRLAGGYSWFF. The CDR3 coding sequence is TGTGCCAGCAGTTTTCGACTAGCGGGGGGGTATTCGTGGTTCTTC.

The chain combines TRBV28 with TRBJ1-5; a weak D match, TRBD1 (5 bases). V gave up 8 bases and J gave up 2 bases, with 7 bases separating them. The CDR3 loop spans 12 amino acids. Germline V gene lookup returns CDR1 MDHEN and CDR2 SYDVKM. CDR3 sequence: CASRGGNQPQHF. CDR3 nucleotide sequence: TGTGCCAGCCGGGGGGGCAATCAGCCCCAGCATTTT.

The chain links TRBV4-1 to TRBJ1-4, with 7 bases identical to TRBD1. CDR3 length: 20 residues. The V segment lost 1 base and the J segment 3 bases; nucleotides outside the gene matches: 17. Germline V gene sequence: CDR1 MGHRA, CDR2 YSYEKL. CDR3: CASSQATSAGGTRANEKLFF. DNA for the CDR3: TGCGCCAGCAGCCAAGCTACATCGGCAGGGGGTACTCGGGCTAATGAAAAACTGTTTTTT.

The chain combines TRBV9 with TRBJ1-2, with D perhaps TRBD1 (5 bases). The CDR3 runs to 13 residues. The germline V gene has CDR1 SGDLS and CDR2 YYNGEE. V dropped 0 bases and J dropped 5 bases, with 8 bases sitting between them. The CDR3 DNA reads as TGTGCCAGCAGCGTAGGGGGCTGGTATGGCTACACCTTC. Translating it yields CASSVGGWYGYTF.